This TCR beta chain was observed in a study of early T cells in non-severe SARS-CoV-2 infection. There are many counts of this clonotype. TCRdb reanalysed the 5' RACE reads using MiXCR and keeps one entry per CDR3 protein. The repertoire holds tens of thousands of distinct CDR3 sequences, about 6% seen once, with 2.8% in the top ten. The CDR3 length is 15 residues. CDR1 and CDR2 (germline): SGHVS, FNYEAQ. The V end was cut by 5 bases, the J end by 5 bases, with 18 bases between. The genes are TRBV7-6 and TRBJ2-5; D not certain. The receptor's source is an adult who was a healthcare worker with PCR-confirmed SARS-CoV-2 infection or an uninfected control (not recorded which). Sequencing used whole blood, obtained at baseline. For the CDR3, the DNA is TGTGCCAGCAGCCCCCGACCGGTTCCTGGGGAGACCCAGTACTTC. Protein product: CASSPRPVPGETQYF.